A single sample gave rise to the 5 T cell receptor beta chains below, sequenced in a study of beta chain features in type 1 diabetes. What was sequenced were expressed TCRB transcripts, since all of the isolated RNA had been reverse transcribed. The protocol was immunoSEQ multiplex PCR, while the TCRdb copy is restricted to in-frame clones and leaves out a portion. This table holds around 400,000 clones, roughly 12% found once. Sequencing input: naive CD4+ T cells from blood. The receptors originated from a man in his late teens or twenties in good health.

The J gene is TRBJ2-7, the V gene TRBV4-2, with TRBD2 identical over 10 bases. Germline V gene lookup returns CDR1 LGHNA and CDR2 YNFKEQ. With 0 bases clipped from V and 2 bases from J, the junction kept 7 bases outside the gene matches. CDR3 length: 17 residues. The CDR3 sequence is CASSQEPSGRITYEQYF. CDR3 nucleotide sequence: TGTGCCAGCAGCCAAGAACCTAGCGGGAGAATTACCTACGAGCAGTACTTC.

This clone has a handful of counts. V and J are TRBV13 and TRBJ2-7, with TRBD1 matching 7 bases. Germline V CDR1 and CDR2: PRHDT, FYEKMQ (reference sequence). The CDR3 sequence is 15 residues long. V lost 5 bases to trimming and J lost 4 bases; unmatched junction nucleotides: 11. Written as DNA, the CDR3 is TGTGCCAGCAGCCCAGAGCCAGGGGGTGGGTACGAGCAGTACTTC. This encodes CASSPEPGGGYEQYF.

The gene calls are TRBV14 and TRBJ2-3; TRBD2 matches 9 bases. CDR3 length equals 16 residues. Germline V lookup: CDR1 SGHDN, CDR2 FVKESK. V lost 3 bases, J lost 1 base, and 5 bases stayed unmatched. The CDR3 sequence is CASSHGAGGGTDTQYF. As DNA, the CDR3 is TGTGCCAGCAGCCACGGAGCGGGAGGAGGCACAGATACGCAGTATTTT.

The rearrangement links TRBV5-1 to TRBJ2-3; D gene uncertain. CDR1 is SGHRS and CDR2 is YFSETQ in the germline V gene. This CDR3 is built from 16 residues. V lost 0 bases, J lost 3 bases, and 14 bases lay in between. CDR3 loop: CASSLDQNTRTDTQYF. The CDR3 DNA sequence: TGCGCCAGCAGCTTGGACCAAAACACGAGGACAGATACGCAGTATTTT.

In its sample, this clone was seen a few times. This CDR3 is CASSPGTSGWHEQYF. The CDR3 coding sequence is TGTGCCAGCTCACCCGGGACTAGCGGGTGGCACGAGCAGTACTTC. This rearrangement joins TRBV18 to TRBJ2-7; TRBD2 aligns across 12 bases. CDR1 is KGHSH, CDR2 LQKENI, per germline. V trimming: 3 bases; J trimming: 5 bases; junction bases outside the gene matches: 5. This CDR3 region has 15 residues.